What follows describes a single TCR beta chain. Its target is unknown. This entry comes from a study of cytomegalovirus exposure and HLA in healthy donors. Germline CDR1 and CDR2: SGHTA and FQGTGA. The CDR3 extends over 17 amino acids. V was pared by 1 base and J by 5 bases, with 19 bases between. The approximately 120-subject validation cohort, separate from the 666-subject first cohort, included the donors. Clones were sequenced by immunoSEQ multiplex PCR, and TCRdb holds only the in-frame ones, with some missing. The sample has more than 150,000 clones, 80% to 85% seen once; the top ten hold approximately 3%. Whole-study findings and limits: The study flagged some 180 TCR beta chains as cytomegalovirus-associated.

The rearrangement uses TRBV7-3 and TRBJ2-3; a possible D gene is TRBD2 (6 bases). The receptor's source is a woman younger than 30 in good health and CMV-seropositive. Input material: PBMCs. The CDR3 protein is CASSLRWSGAEGDTQYF. In DNA form, the CDR3 reads TGTGCCAGCAGCTTAAGATGGTCTGGGGCGGAGGGAGATACGCAGTATTTT.